This T cell receptor (beta chain) was sequenced in a study of T cell responses to AZD1222 COVID-19 vaccine. Whole-study findings and limits: Sampling captured repertoires only after the peak T cell response. The donor group comprised mostly white British people and more females; the analysis possibly underestimated clonal diversity. Unmutated regions of variants are reportedly targeted by nearly half of spike-specific TCRs.

CDR1 is LGHNA, CDR2 YNFKEQ, per germline. This CDR3 spans 21 amino acids. Trimming stripped 4 bases from V and 3 bases from J, with 34 bases between. The assay was immunoSEQ multiplex PCR, and TCRdb's table has in-frame clones only and misses some. The sample has 60,000 to 75,000 clones; more than 60% are singletons. This clone was observed a handful of times. Antigen unknown. This TCR was sampled from an adult who received the AZD1222 COVID-19 vaccine. Sequenced here: peripheral blood, sampled 28 days after the second AZD1222 dose. The V gene is TRBV4-2, the J gene TRBJ2-7; D may be TRBD1 or TRBD2 (5 bases each). CDR3 sequence reads: CASSPSRRPGPNLPGLYEQYF. The CDR3, as DNA: TGTGCCAGCAGCCCGTCTCGCAGACCGGGACCAAATCTCCCTGGCCTCTACGAGCAGTACTTC.